These 6 T cell receptor beta chains were all obtained from the same sample, sequenced in a study of blood T cell repertoires in COVID-19 (dated by TCRdb to the early 2020s). Library method: the immunoSEQ multiplex PCR assay. TCRdb mirrors the immuneACCESS table, restricted to in-frame sequences. Some clones are absent from its copies; in checked studies, under half trace to an unresolved V gene, and the reason for the others is unknown. This sample is represented by approximately 100,000 clones; under 75% of them were singletons. The leading ten clones occupy about 5.9% of the sample. Sequenced: peripheral blood. The receptors here all came from a man aged 80 or over with acute or convalescent COVID-19.

J is TRBJ2-1 and V is TRBV5-4, with D perhaps matching TRBD2 (7 bases). This CDR3 contains 16 residues. The V gene's germline CDR1 is SGHNT and CDR2 YYREEE (reference sequence). The ends were cut back, 7 bases at V and 7 bases at J, with 24 bases in the middle. In nucleotides, the CDR3 is TGTGCCAGCTCTAACGTGGGGGCGGGGGCGCGGAATGAGCAGTTCTTC. Protein sequence: CASSNVGAGARNEQFF.

At least ten counts were recorded for this clone. This chain uses TRBV7-2 with TRBJ2-2; 10 bases map to TRBD2. Trimming cost V 5 bases and J 7 bases; bases outside gene matches: 13. Germline V gene data show CDR1 as SGHTA and CDR2 as FQGNSA. The CDR3 contains 17 residues. Written as DNA, the CDR3 is TGTGCCAGCAGCCTCGGGGCTAGCGGGAGTACCGGCGGGGAGCTGTTTTTT. Translating gives CASSLGASGSTGGELFF.

This clone was seen more than once but under ten times. This rearrangement joins TRBV28 to TRBJ2-5; 10 bases line up with TRBD2. The germline V gene encodes CDR1 MDHEN and CDR2 SYDVKM. The CDR3 runs to 15 residues. Trimming cost V 4 bases and J 3 bases; bases outside gene matches: 5. This chain's CDR3 is CASSYLTSGKETQYF. The CDR3 nucleotides are TGTGCCAGCAGTTATCTTACTAGCGGGAAAGAGACCCAGTACTTC.

The table lists this clone with a count of one. The rearrangement links TRBV9 to TRBJ1-4; TRBD1 matches 10 bases. V was pared by 3 bases and J by 6 bases, with 5 bases of the junction left unmatched. This CDR3 has 15 residues. Germline CDR1 and CDR2: SGDLS and YYNGEE. The CDR3 DNA is TGTGCCAGCAGCGCGACAGGGGGCAGGGATGAAAAACTGTTTTTT. The encoded protein is CASSATGGRDEKLFF.

The chain couples TRBV21-1 to TRBJ2-2; the table's D gene call, TRBD1, was not cross checked with the DNA. TRBV21-1 is designated a pseudogene. The CDR3 length is 17 residues. The CDR3 loop is CASSKPEVASNTGELFF. CDR3 nucleotides: TGTGCCAGCAGCAAACCTGAAGTGGCCTCGAACACCGGGGAGCTGTTTTTT.

The chain carries TRBV27 and TRBJ2-1, with 8 bases fitting TRBD2. The CDR3 runs to 13 residues. From germline, CDR1 is MNHEY and CDR2 SMNVEV (reference sequence). Germline trimming cut 6 bases from V and 12 bases from J; bases unmatched to any gene: 10. CDR3 sequence reads: CASRIGGGGRQFF. As DNA, the CDR3 is TGTGCCAGCAGAATCGGGGGGGGAGGTAGGCAGTTCTTC.